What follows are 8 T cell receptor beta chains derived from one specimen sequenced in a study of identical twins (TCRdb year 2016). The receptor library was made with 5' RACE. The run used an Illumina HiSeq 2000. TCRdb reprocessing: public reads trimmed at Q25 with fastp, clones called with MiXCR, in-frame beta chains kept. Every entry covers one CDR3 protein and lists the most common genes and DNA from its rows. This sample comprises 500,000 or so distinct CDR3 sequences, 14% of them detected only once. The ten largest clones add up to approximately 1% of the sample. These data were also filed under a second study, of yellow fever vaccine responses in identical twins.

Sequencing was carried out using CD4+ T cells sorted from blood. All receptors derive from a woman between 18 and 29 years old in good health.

The CDR3 DNA reads TGCAGTGCTCTCGACAGGGTGGAACAGCCCCAGCATTTT. This translates into CSALDRVEQPQHF. V gene TRBV20-1 combines with J gene TRBJ1-5; 7 bases line up with TRBD1. This CDR3 has 13 amino acids. Germline V gene lookup returns CDR1 DFQATT and CDR2 SNEGSKA (reference sequence). The V segment lost 5 bases and the J segment 7 bases; nucleotides outside the gene matches: 8.

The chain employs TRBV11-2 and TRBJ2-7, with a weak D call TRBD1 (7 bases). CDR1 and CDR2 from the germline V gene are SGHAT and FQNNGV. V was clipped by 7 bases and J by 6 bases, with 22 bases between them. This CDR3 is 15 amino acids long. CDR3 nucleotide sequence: TGTGCCAGCACCGAGAGCGGGCAGGGGGTAGGCGAGCAGTACTTC. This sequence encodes CASTESGQGVGEQYF. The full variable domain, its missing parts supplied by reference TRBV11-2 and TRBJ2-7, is EAGVAQSPRYKIIEKRQSVAFWCNPISGHATLYWYQQILGQGPKLLIQFQNNGVVDDSQLPKDRFSAERLKGVDSTLKIQPAKLEDSAVYLCASTESGQGVGEQYFGPGTRLTVT.

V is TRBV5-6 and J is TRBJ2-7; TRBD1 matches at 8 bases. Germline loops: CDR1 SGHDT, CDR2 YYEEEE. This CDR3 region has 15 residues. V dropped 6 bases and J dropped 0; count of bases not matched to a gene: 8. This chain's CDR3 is CASTPRTGSSYEQYF. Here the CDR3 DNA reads TGTGCCAGCACCCCACGGACAGGGAGCTCCTACGAGCAGTACTTC.

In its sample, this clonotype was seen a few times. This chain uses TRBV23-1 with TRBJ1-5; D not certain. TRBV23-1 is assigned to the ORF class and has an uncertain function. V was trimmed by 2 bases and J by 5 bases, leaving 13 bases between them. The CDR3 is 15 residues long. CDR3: CASSQGTSLYQPQHF. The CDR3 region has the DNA TGCGCCAGCAGTCAAGGAACGTCACTCTATCAGCCCCAGCATTTT.

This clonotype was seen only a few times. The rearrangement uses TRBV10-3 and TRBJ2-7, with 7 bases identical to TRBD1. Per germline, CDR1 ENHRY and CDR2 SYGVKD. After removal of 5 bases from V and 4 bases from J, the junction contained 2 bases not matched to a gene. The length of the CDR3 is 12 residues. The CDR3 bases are TGTGCCATCAGTATACAGGGGTACGAGCAGTACTTC. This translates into CAISIQGYEQYF.

Here the CDR3 reads CASSSGVLAKNIQYF. In nucleotides, the CDR3 is TGTGCCAGCAGTTCCGGGGTTTTAGCCAAAAACATTCAGTACTTC. The chain combines TRBV6-2 or TRBV6-3 with TRBJ2-4, with D tentatively TRBD2 (5 bases). Trimming pared 4 bases from V and 0 bases from J, leaving 10 bases between. This CDR3 contains 15 residues. The germline V gene has CDR1 MNHEY and CDR2 SVGEGT.

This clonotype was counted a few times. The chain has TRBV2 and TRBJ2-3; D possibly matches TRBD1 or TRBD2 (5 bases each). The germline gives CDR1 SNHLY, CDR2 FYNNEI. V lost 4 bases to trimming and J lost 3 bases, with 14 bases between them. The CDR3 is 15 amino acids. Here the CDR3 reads CASSVGGIRTDTQYF. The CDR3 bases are TGTGCCAGCAGTGTTGGGGGTATACGGACAGATACGCAGTATTTT. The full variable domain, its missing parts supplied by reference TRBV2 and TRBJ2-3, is EPEVTQTPSHQVTQMGQEVILRCVPISNHLYFYWYRQILGQKVEFLVSFYNNEISEKSEIFDDQFSVERPDGSNFTLKIRSTKLEDSAMYFCASSVGGIRTDTQYFGPGTRLTVL.

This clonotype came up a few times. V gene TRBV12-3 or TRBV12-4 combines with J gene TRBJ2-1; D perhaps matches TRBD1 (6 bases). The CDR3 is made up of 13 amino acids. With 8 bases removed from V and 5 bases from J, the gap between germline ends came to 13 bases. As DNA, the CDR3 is TGTGCCAGCTCCCGGCAGGGGAACAATGAGCAGTTCTTC. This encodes CASSRQGNNEQFF.